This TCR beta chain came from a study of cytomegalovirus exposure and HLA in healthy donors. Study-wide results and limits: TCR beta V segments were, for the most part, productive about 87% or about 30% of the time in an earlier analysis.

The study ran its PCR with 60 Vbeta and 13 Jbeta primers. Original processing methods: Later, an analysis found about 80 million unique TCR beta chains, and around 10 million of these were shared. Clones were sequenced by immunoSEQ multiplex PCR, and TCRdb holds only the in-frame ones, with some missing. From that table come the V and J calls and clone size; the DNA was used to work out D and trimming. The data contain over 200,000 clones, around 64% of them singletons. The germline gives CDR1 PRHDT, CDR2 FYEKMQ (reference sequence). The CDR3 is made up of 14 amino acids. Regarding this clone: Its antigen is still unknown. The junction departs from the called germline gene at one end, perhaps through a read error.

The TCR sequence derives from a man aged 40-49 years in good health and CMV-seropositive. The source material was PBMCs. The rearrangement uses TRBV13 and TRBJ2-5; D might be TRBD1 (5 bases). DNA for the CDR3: TGTGCCAGCAGCTTATACAGGAACCAAGAGGCCCAGTACTTC. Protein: CASSLYRNQEAQYF. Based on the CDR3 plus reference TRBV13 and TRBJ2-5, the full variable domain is AAGVIQSPRHLIKEKRETATLKCYPIPRHDTVYWYQQGPGQDPQFLISFYEKMQSDKGSIPDRFSAQQFSDYHSELNMSSLELGDSALYFCASSLYRNQEAQYFGPGTRLLVL.